The 4 T cell receptor beta chains given below trace back to one sample, sequenced in a study of OX40 agonist ivuxolimab in advanced cancers. Receptors were amplified or captured by the immunoSEQ multiplex PCR assay. This is the immuneACCESS table as TCRdb keeps it, with only in-frame sequences that have V and J called. A part of the clones is gone; compared with another copy, unresolved V genes explain less than half, and the rest is unexplained. Across this sample there are about 110,000 clones, with approximately 89% seen only once. Of the sample, about 0.67% falls within the top ten clones. This specimen was CD4+ or CD8+ T cells sorted from blood, taken in a trial of the OX40 agonist ivuxolimab. The source of these receptors is an adult with an advanced solid tumor such as melanoma, head and neck, liver or kidney cancer.

The rearrangement joins TRBV15 to TRBJ2-3; tentative D call: TRBD1 (5 bases). V lost 6 bases and J 1 base, leaving 11 bases between the germline ends. Germline V gene data show CDR1 as LNHNV and CDR2 as YYDKDF (reference sequence). This CDR3 is 14 amino acids long. CDR3 nucleotides: TGTGCCACCAGGCTGCAGGGCGGCACAGATACGCAGTATTTT. The encoded protein is CATRLQGGTDTQYF.

The DNA of the CDR3 is TGTGCCAGCAGTTACTCTCGGGACTCGAGTTCACCCCTCCACTTT. Translated, it gives CASSYSRDSSSPLHF. The chain recombines TRBV6-5 with TRBJ1-6; TRBD1 might be the D (5 bases). CDR1 and CDR2 from the germline V gene are MNHEY and SVGAGI. Trimming cost V 0 bases and J 9 bases, with 12 bases left between them. This CDR3 region has 15 residues.

J is TRBJ1-1 and V is TRBV2, with 11 bases that match TRBD1. Germline V gene lookup returns CDR1 SNHLY and CDR2 FYNNEI. After removal of 6 bases from V and 4 bases from J, the junction contained 10 bases not matched to a gene. This CDR3 is 16 amino acids long. CDR3 coding DNA: TGTGCCAGCAGGAGGACAGGGGGCGTCGGGTCCACTGAAGCTTTCTTT. It specifies CASRRTGGVGSTEAFF.

This chain connects TRBV7-9 to TRBJ1-2; D is perhaps TRBD1 (5 bases). The CDR3 sequence is 16 residues long. Germline CDR1 SEHNR, CDR2 FQNEAQ (reference sequence). V lost 1 base, J lost 2 bases, and 14 bases lay in between. In nucleotides, the CDR3 is TGTGCCAGCAGCTTAGGGGCCGGGACGGCGAACTATGGCTACACCTTC. Its protein is CASSLGAGTANYGYTF.